This T cell receptor beta chain was sequenced for a study of early T cells in non-severe SARS-CoV-2 infection. Study overall: Sequencing of unsorted whole blood was done on bulk RNA, leaving chains unpaired.

Findings of the study overall: Matching results from VDJdb favored anti-spike CD8 responses, leaving private and CD4 specificities undetected.

Notes on this clonotype: What it binds is not known.

Molecules of cDNA were individually given unique molecular identifiers that were attached to them. MiXCR, applied by TCRdb to the 5' RACE reads, yields one record per CDR3 protein. The sample contains roughly 120,000 distinct CDR3 sequences, about 16% of which appear only once. CDR1 and CDR2 from the germline V gene are KGHSH and LQKENI. This CDR3 contains 16 residues. The V segment lost 6 bases and the J segment 6 bases; nucleotides outside the gene matches: 9. This receptor was obtained from an adult who was a healthcare worker with PCR-confirmed SARS-CoV-2 infection or an uninfected control (not recorded which). This chain uses TRBV18 with TRBJ1-5; the match to TRBD1 covers 12 bases. The sequencing input was whole blood. The CDR3 loop is CASSSAGTGGSQPQHF. In nucleotides, the CDR3 is TGTGCCAGCTCGTCAGCCGGGACAGGGGGCTCTCAGCCCCAGCATTTT.